This T cell receptor (beta chain) stems from a study of shared clonotypes between healthy human individuals. On the study more broadly: The cohort had two women and a few men, ages 18 to 49.

TCRdb's table, derived via immunoSEQ multiplex PCR, lists solely in-frame clones and lacks some. The sample has approximately 1.5 million clones, around 98.5% seen once. Study-level points and caveats: The four-donor shared clonotypes exceeded non-shared clonotypes in generation probability, with non-shared ones scoring lower.

CDR1 and CDR2 from the germline V gene are SGHAT and FQNNGV. Unmatched junction bases numbered 9, after V lost 1 base and J lost 4 bases. The CDR3 consists of 18 residues. In the case of this clone: Its antigen is still unknown.

Material for sequencing was naive CD4+ T cells sorted from blood. Subset in this sample: CD45RA+ positively selected. This TCR came from a man younger than 45 in good health. The chain employs TRBV11-2 and TRBJ2-1; 11 bases fit TRBD2. The CDR3 sequence is CASSLGGAGTSGYNEQFF. The CDR3 nucleotides are TGTGCCAGCAGCTTAGGGGGGGCCGGGACTAGCGGTTACAATGAGCAGTTCTTC.